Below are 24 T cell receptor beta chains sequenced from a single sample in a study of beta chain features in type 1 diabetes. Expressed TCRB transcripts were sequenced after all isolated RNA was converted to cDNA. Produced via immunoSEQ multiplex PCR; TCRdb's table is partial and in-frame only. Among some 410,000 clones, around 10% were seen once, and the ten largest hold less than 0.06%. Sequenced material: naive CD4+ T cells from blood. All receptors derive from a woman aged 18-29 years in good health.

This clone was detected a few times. The CDR3 here is CASSSPGETQYF. The CDR3 bases are TGTGCCAGCAGCTCCCCAGGAGAGACCCAGTACTTC. The V call is TRBV13, the J call TRBJ2-5; D unclear. The V end was cut by 4 bases, the J end by 4 bases, with 7 bases between. The CDR3 runs to 12 residues. The germline gives CDR1 PRHDT, CDR2 FYEKMQ (reference sequence).

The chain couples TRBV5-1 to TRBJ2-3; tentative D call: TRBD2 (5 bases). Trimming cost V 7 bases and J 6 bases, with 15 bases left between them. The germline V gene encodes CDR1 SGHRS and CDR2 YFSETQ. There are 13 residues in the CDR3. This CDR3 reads CASSVTSVDTQYF. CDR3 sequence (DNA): TGCGCCAGCTCGGTTACTAGTGTCGATACGCAGTATTTT.

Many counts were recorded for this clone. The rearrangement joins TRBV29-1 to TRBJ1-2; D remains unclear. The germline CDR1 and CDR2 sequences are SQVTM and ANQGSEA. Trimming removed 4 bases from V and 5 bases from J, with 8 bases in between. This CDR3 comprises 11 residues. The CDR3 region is CSVGSQYGYTF. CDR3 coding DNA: TGCAGCGTTGGGAGCCAATATGGCTACACCTTC.

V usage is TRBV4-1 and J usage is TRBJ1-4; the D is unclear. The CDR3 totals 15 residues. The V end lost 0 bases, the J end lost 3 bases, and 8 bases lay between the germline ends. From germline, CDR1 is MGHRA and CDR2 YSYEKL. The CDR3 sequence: CASSQDRRANEKLFF. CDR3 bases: TGCGCCAGCAGCCAAGATAGACGGGCTAATGAAAAACTGTTTTTT.

CDR3 in amino acids: CASSQESAYEQYF. CDR3 DNA sequence: TGTGCCAGCAGCCAAGAATCCGCTTACGAGCAGTACTTC. V and J are TRBV14 and TRBJ2-7; D is ambiguous. Germline values: CDR1 SGHDN, CDR2 FVKESK. The CDR3 length is 13 residues. V lost 0 bases, J lost 4 bases, and 7 bases lay in between.

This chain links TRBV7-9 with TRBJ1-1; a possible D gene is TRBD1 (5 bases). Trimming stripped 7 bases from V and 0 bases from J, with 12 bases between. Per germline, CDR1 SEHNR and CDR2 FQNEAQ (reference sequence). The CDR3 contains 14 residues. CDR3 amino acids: CASTARGLNTEAFF. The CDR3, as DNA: TGTGCCAGCACCGCTCGGGGCTTGAACACTGAAGCTTTCTTT. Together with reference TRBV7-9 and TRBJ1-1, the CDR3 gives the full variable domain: DTGVSQNPRHKITKRGQNVTFRCDPISEHNRLYWYRQTLGQGPEFLTYFQNEAQLEKSRLLSDRFSAERPKGSFSTLEIQRTEQGDSAMYLCASTARGLNTEAFFGQGTRLTVV.

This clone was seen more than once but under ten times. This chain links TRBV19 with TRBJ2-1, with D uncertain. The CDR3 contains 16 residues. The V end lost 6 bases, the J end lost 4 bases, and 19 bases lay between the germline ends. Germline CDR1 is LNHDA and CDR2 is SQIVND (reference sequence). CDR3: CASSDTQSSFYNEQFF. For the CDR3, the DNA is TGTGCCAGTAGCGATACTCAGTCGAGTTTTTACAATGAGCAGTTCTTC.

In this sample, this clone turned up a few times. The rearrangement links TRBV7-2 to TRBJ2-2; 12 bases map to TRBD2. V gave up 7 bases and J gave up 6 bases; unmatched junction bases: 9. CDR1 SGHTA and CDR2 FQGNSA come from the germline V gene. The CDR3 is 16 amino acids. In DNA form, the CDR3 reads TGTGCCAGCACTCACCTAGCGGGAGGGGGTGCCGGGGAGCTGTTTTTT. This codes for CASTHLAGGGAGELFF. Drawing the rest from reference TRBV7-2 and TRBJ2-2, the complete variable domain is GAGVSQSPSNKVTEKGKDVELRCDPISGHTALYWYRQSLGQGLEFLIYFQGNSAPDKSGLPSDRFSAERTGGSVSTLTIQRTQQEDSAVYLCASTHLAGGGAGELFFGEGSRLTVL.

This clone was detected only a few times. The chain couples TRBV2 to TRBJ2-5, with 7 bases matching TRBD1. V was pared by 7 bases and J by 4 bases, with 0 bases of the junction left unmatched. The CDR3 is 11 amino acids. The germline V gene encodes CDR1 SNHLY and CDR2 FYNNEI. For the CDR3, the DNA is TGTGCCAGCACAGGGGGAGAGACCCAGTACTTC. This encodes CASTGGETQYF.

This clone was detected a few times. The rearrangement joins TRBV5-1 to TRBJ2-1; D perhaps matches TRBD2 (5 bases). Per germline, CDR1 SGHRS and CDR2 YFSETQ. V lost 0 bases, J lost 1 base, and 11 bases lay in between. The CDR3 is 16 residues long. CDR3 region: CASSLVGSSSYNEQFF. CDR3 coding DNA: TGCGCCAGCAGCTTGGTAGGGAGTAGTTCCTACAATGAGCAGTTCTTC.

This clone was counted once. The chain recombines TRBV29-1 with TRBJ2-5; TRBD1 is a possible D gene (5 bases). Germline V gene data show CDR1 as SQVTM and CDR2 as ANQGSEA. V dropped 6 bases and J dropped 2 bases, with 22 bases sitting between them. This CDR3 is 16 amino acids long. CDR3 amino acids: CSVAHRQSTRQETQYF. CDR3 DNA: TGCAGCGTCGCCCACCGACAGTCGACACGGCAAGAGACCCAGTACTTC.

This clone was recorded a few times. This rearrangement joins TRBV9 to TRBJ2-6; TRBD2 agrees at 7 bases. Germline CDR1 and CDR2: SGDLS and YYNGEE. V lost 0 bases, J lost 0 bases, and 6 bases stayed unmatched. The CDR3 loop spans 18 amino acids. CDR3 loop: CASSVGLAESSGANVLTF. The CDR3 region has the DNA TGTGCCAGCAGCGTAGGGCTAGCGGAGAGCTCTGGGGCCAACGTCCTGACTTTC.

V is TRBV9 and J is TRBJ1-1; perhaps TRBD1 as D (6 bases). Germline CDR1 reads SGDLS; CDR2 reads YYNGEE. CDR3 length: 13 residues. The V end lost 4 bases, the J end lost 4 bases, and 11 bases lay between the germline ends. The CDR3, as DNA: TGTGCCAGCAGCCGGACAGTGGCCACTGAAGCTTTCTTT. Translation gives CASSRTVATEAFF.

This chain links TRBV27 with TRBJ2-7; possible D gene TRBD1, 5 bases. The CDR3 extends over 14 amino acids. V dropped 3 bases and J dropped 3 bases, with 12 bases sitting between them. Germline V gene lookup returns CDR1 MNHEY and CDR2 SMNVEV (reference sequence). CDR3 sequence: CASSLSGRVYEQYF. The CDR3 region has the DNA TGTGCCAGCAGTTTGAGTGGCAGGGTCTACGAGCAGTACTTC.

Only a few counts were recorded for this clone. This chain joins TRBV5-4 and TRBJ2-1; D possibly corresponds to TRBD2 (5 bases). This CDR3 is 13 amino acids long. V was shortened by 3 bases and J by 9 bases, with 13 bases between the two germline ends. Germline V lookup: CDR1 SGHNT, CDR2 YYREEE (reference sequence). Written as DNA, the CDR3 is TGTGCCAGCAGCTCCTTACCGGGAAGTGAGCAGTTCTTC. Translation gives CASSSLPGSEQFF.

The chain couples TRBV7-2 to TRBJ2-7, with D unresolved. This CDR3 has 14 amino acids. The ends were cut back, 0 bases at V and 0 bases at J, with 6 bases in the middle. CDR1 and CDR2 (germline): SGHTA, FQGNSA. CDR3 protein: CASSLAGNSYEQYF. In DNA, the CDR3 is TGTGCCAGCAGCTTAGCGGGGAACTCCTACGAGCAGTACTTC.

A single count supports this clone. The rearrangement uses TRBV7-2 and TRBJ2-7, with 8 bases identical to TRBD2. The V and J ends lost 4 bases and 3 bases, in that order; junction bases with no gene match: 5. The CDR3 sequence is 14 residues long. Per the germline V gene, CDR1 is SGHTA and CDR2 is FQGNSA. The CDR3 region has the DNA TGTGCCAGCAGCTACATAGCGGGGCTCTACGAGCAGTACTTC. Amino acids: CASSYIAGLYEQYF.

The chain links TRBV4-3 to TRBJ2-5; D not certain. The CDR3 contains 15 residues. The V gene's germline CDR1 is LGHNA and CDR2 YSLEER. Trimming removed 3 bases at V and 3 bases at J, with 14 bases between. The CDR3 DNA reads TGCGCCAGCAGCCAGAAGGTGGCACACAAAGAGACCCAGTACTTC. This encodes CASSQKVAHKETQYF.

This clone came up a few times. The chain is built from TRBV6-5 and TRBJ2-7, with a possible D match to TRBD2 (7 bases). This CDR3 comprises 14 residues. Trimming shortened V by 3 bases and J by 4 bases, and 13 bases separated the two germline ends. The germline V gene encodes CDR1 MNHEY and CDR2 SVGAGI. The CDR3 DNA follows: TGTGCCAGCAGTTATCGTCGGGGGGCGTACGAGCAGTACGTC. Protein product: CASSYRRGAYEQYV.

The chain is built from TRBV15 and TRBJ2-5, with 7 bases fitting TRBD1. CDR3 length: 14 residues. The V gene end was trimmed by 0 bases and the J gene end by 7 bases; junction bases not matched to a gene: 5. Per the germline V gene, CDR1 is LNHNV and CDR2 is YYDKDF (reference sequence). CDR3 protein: CATSRDKDRWTQYF. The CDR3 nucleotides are TGTGCCACCAGCAGAGATAAGGACAGGTGGACCCAGTACTTC.

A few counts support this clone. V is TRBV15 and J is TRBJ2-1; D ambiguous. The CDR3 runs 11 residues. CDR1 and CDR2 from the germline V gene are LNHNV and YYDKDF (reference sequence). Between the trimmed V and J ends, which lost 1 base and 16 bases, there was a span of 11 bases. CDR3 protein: CATSRGRNQFF. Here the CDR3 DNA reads TGTGCCACCAGCAGAGGCAGGAATCAATTCTTC.

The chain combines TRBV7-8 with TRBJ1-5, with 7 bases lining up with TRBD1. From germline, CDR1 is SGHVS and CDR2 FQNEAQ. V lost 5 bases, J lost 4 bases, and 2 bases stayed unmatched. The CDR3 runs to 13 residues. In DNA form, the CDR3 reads TGTGCCAGCAGCCCGGGACAGAATCAGCCCCAGCATTTT. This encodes CASSPGQNQPQHF.

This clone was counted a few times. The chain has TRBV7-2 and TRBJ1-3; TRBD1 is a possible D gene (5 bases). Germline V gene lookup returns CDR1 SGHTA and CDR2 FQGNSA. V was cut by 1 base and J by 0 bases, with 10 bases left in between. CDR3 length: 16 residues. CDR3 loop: CASSLVDRASGNTIYF. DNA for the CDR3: TGTGCCAGCAGCTTAGTTGACAGAGCCTCTGGAAACACCATATATTTT.

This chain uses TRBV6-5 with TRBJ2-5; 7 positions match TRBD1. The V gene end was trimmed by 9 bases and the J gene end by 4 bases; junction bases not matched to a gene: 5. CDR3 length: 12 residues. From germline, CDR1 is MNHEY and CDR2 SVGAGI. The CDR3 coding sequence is TGTGCCAGTTCGACAGGGATAGAGACCCAGTACTTC. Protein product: CASSTGIETQYF.